This is a list of T cell receptor beta chains from one sample in a study of regulatory T cells in long-lasting Graves disease. TCRdb re-analysed the multiplex PCR reads in MiXCR, keeping a single row per CDR3 protein. The table includes about 470,000 distinct CDR3 sequences, about 15% detected once. Another study also made use of these data, one on T cells in Graves' hyperthyroidism and ophthalmopathy.

Here the sequenced sample was peripheral blood mononuclear cells (PBMCs), taken at new diagnosis, from a patient treated with antithyroid drugs. The receptors were gathered from a woman aged 25 to 39 with Graves disease. Each CDR3 is given with its conserved first and last residue. A D gene is named only where the DNA matches it firmly. Size is omitted from some rows. Given values are once, few, many or a class for expanded clones.

DNA: TGTGCCACCAGTGACCCTAACTACTCTGGAAACACCATATATTTT; CDR3: CATSDPNYSGNTIYF; D: .; V: TRBV24-1; size: few; J: TRBJ1-3
DNA: TGTGCCTGCAGCATGTACAGGAATAATTCACCCCTCCACTTT; CDR3: CACSMYRNNSPLHF; D: .; V: TRBV5-6; size: .; J: TRBJ1-6
DNA: TGTGCCAGCACCCTATATCGCGAGACCCAGTACTTC; CDR3: CASTLYRETQYF; D: .; V: TRBV7-2; size: many; J: TRBJ2-5
DNA: TGTGCCACCAGTGATTCACAGGGGTTCTCCAATCAGCCCCAGCATTTT; CDR3: CATSDSQGFSNQPQHF; D: TRBD1; V: TRBV24-1; size: few; J: TRBJ1-5
DNA: TGTGCCTGCAGTTACTCAAGGAATGAAAAACTGTTTTTT; CDR3: CACSYSRNEKLFF; D: .; V: TRBV6-2/TRBV6-3; size: many; J: TRBJ1-4
DNA: TGTGCCAGCAGTTTCGCAGCCATGAACTATGGCTACACCTTC; CDR3: CASSFAAMNYGYTF; D: .; V: TRBV12-3/TRBV12-4; size: many; J: TRBJ1-2
DNA: TGTGCCAGCAGTCCGCGGGGCCTCAATCAGCCCCAGCATTTT; CDR3: CASSPRGLNQPQHF; D: .; V: TRBV27; size: many; J: TRBJ1-5
DNA: TGTGCCAGCAGCTCCCTACTAGCGGGAGATAGGGAGCAGTACTTC; CDR3: CASSSLLAGDREQYF; D: TRBD2; V: TRBV11-1; size: few; J: TRBJ2-7
DNA: TGTGCCAGCAGCCATACCCGGAACGCTGAAGCTTTCTTT; CDR3: CASSHTRNAEAFF; D: .; V: TRBV6-2/TRBV6-3; size: few; J: TRBJ1-1
DNA: TGCAGCGGTGTAAGCGGCTCCTACAATGAGCAGTTCTTC; CDR3: CSGVSGSYNEQFF; D: .; V: TRBV29-1; size: .; J: TRBJ2-1
DNA: TGTGCCAGCAGTCCCCCCCTAGGGGCAGGGGGCTTCAATCAGCCCCAGCATTTT; CDR3: CASSPPLGAGGFNQPQHF; D: TRBD1; V: TRBV27; size: many; J: TRBJ1-5
DNA: TGTGCCAGCACCGACAGGGATTGGACTGGGGCCAACGTCCTGACTTTC; CDR3: CASTDRDWTGANVLTF; D: TRBD1; V: TRBV28; size: many; J: TRBJ2-6
DNA: TGTGCCAGCAGCCGCCGCTCTACTAGAGGCGAGCAGTACTTC; CDR3: CASSRRSTRGEQYF; D: .; V: TRBV13; size: many; J: TRBJ2-7
DNA: TGTGCCAGCAGCCATTTAAGCGGGAGTTGGTACCAAGAGACCCAGTACTTC; CDR3: CASSHLSGSWYQETQYF; D: TRBD2; V: TRBV14; size: .; J: TRBJ2-5
DNA: TGTGCCAGCAGCGCAAGACTAGCGGGAGGGAACAATGAGCAGTTCTTC; CDR3: CASSARLAGGNNEQFF; D: TRBD2; V: TRBV7-2; size: many; J: TRBJ2-1
DNA: TGTGCCACCAGTGACGGACAGGGGGCTGTTCAGCCCCAGCATTTT; CDR3: CATSDGQGAVQPQHF; D: TRBD1; V: TRBV24-1; size: many; J: TRBJ1-5
DNA: TGCGCCAGCAGCTTGTTGGTAGCGGGAGAAAGCGAGCAGTACTTC; CDR3: CASSLLVAGESEQYF; D: TRBD2; V: TRBV5-1; size: many; J: TRBJ2-7
DNA: TGTGCCAGCAGCTTAGATGGGACAGGGGTTGGCTACACCTTC; CDR3: CASSLDGTGVGYTF; D: TRBD1; V: TRBV11-3; size: many; J: TRBJ1-2
DNA: TGTGCCAGCAGCCAACGGCGAGGGGAGGCCGGGGTAGAGACCCAGTACTTC; CDR3: CASSQRRGEAGVETQYF; D: .; V: TRBV6-1; size: many; J: TRBJ2-5
DNA: TGTGCCTGGAGCCTCCGGGAGACTGCCCCTGGGGCCAACGTCCTGACTTTC; CDR3: CAWSLRETAPGANVLTF; D: .; V: TRBV30; size: .; J: TRBJ2-6
DNA: TGTGCCAGCAGCCAGACTAGCAGGGGAAAGTACTTC; CDR3: CASSQTSRGKYF; D: .; V: TRBV7-2; size: few; J: TRBJ2-7
DNA: TGTGCCACCAGCTCGACAGGGAACACTGAAGCTTTCTTT; CDR3: CATSSTGNTEAFF; D: .; V: TRBV24-1; size: .; J: TRBJ1-1
DNA: TGTGCCAGCAGACCGGGACTAGCGGAGACCCAGTACTTC; CDR3: CASRPGLAETQYF; D: TRBD2; V: TRBV6-1; size: .; J: TRBJ2-5
DNA: TGCGCCAGCAGTTACGACGGCGAGCAGTACTTC; CDR3: CASSYDGEQYF; D: .; V: TRBV5-1; size: .; J: TRBJ2-7
DNA: TGTGCCAGTAGTATCGGATCGGCGTTCGAAAAACTGTTTTTT; CDR3: CASSIGSAFEKLFF; D: .; V: TRBV19; size: few; J: TRBJ1-4
DNA: TGTGCCAGCATGGACAGGGGAGGAGAGACCCAGTACTTC; CDR3: CASMDRGGETQYF; D: TRBD1; V: TRBV2; size: many; J: TRBJ2-5
DNA: TGTGCCAGCACCCCAGCGGGGGGGGGTTACGAGCAGTACTTC; CDR3: CASTPAGGGYEQYF; D: TRBD2; V: TRBV2; size: many; J: TRBJ2-7
DNA: TGCAGTGCTAACAAGGGGTTGGGAACTAACTATGGCTACACCTTC; CDR3: CSANKGLGTNYGYTF; D: .; V: TRBV20-1; size: few; J: TRBJ1-2
DNA: TGCAGTGCTTCAGGGGTCCACCAAGAGACCCAGTACTTC; CDR3: CSASGVHQETQYF; D: .; V: TRBV20-1; size: many; J: TRBJ2-5
DNA: TGTGCCACCGGGGGGGTACTAGCGGGAGGACTGGGCCGAGAGACCCAGTACTTC; CDR3: CATGGVLAGGLGRETQYF; D: TRBD2; V: TRBV24-1; size: .; J: TRBJ2-5
DNA: TGTGCCATACACCGGGGCCCATTGGAGTACAATGAGCAGTTCTTC; CDR3: CAIHRGPLEYNEQFF; D: .; V: TRBV28; size: many; J: TRBJ2-1
DNA: TGTGCCAGCAGCTCGACTAGGGGAGGGGGCTACACCTTC; CDR3: CASSSTRGGGYTF; D: .; V: TRBV7-2; size: .; J: TRBJ1-2
DNA: TGTGCCAGCAGCACGGGGACCCTGAGGAACACAGATACGCAGTATTTT; CDR3: CASSTGTLRNTDTQYF; D: .; V: TRBV11-2; size: many; J: TRBJ2-3
DNA: TGTGCCAGCAGCTATTACAGGGGTAGCAATCAGCCCCAGCATTTT; CDR3: CASSYYRGSNQPQHF; D: TRBD1; V: TRBV5-6; size: few; J: TRBJ1-5
DNA: TGTGCCTGCAGTTACTTAGCGGGAGGGAATGAGCAGTTCTTC; CDR3: CACSYLAGGNEQFF; D: TRBD2; V: TRBV6-5; size: few; J: TRBJ2-1
DNA: TGTGCCAGCAGCTTAGCGACAGGGGTGAACACTGAAGCTTTCTTT; CDR3: CASSLATGVNTEAFF; D: TRBD1; V: TRBV7-3; size: many; J: TRBJ1-1
DNA: TGTGCCAGCAGTTCAGCCGGGACAGGGGGTAGAACTGAAGCTTTCTTT; CDR3: CASSSAGTGGRTEAFF; D: TRBD1; V: TRBV28; size: many; J: TRBJ1-1
DNA: TGTGCCAGCAGCTCCAGCAGCGGGCACTATGGCTACACCTTC; CDR3: CASSSSSGHYGYTF; D: .; V: TRBV11-2; size: many; J: TRBJ1-2
DNA: TGTGCTAGTGGTTTGTGGCAGAGATTCTACAATGAGCAGTTCTTC; CDR3: CASGLWQRFYNEQFF; D: .; V: TRBV12-5; size: many; J: TRBJ2-1
DNA: TGTGCCAGCAGTTCCGGGGCCGCAACTAATGAAAAACTGTTTTTT; CDR3: CASSSGAATNEKLFF; D: .; V: TRBV28; size: many; J: TRBJ1-4
DNA: TGTGCCAGCAGTGCCGTTGGGTACGAGCAGTACTTC; CDR3: CASSAVGYEQYF; D: .; V: TRBV6-1; size: many; J: TRBJ2-7
DNA: TGTGCCAGCAGCCCGGGGGGGGGCGGCACAGATACGCAGTATTTT; CDR3: CASSPGGGGTDTQYF; D: TRBD2; V: TRBV3-1; size: few; J: TRBJ2-3
DNA: TGTGCCAGCAGCCAAGGCAGCGGGAGTTGGACCGGGGAGCTGTTTTTT; CDR3: CASSQGSGSWTGELFF; D: TRBD2; V: TRBV3-1; size: many; J: TRBJ2-2
DNA: TGCGCCAGCAGCCACACACAGGGTGGTGGCTACACCTTC; CDR3: CASSHTQGGGYTF; D: .; V: TRBV4-1; size: many; J: TRBJ1-2
DNA: TGCGCCAGCAGCTTCTCCGGGCGGGCCACGAACACCGGGGAGCTGTTTTTT; CDR3: CASSFSGRATNTGELFF; D: .; V: TRBV5-1; size: .; J: TRBJ2-2
DNA: TGTGCCAGCAGCCCTAGCGGGATTCATGAGCAGTTCTTC; CDR3: CASSPSGIHEQFF; D: TRBD2; V: TRBV7-3; size: .; J: TRBJ2-1
DNA: TGTGCCAGTGGGACTAGCGGTTACAATGAGCAGTTCTTC; CDR3: CASGTSGYNEQFF; D: TRBD2; V: TRBV27; size: few; J: TRBJ2-1
DNA: TGTGCCAGCAGCCAAGACGCTATGGGGGCCAACGTCCTGACTTTC; CDR3: CASSQDAMGANVLTF; D: .; V: TRBV3-1; size: few; J: TRBJ2-6
DNA: TGTGCCAGCAGTTTATCCACAGGGGGGGGAAATCAGCCCCAGCATTTT; CDR3: CASSLSTGGGNQPQHF; D: TRBD1; V: TRBV28; size: few; J: TRBJ1-5
DNA: TGTGCCACCAGTGATTCCTGGACAGGGAGAAATGAGCAGTTCTTC; CDR3: CATSDSWTGRNEQFF; D: TRBD1; V: TRBV24-1; size: many; J: TRBJ2-1
DNA: TGTGCCAGCAGCCCACCGACAGGGGGTAACAATGAGCAGTTCTTC; CDR3: CASSPPTGGNNEQFF; D: TRBD1; V: TRBV7-9; size: many; J: TRBJ2-1
DNA: TGTGCCAGCAGTTTACCCCTACCCGGGACTAGCGCCTCAGGCGAGCAGTACTTC; CDR3: CASSLPLPGTSASGEQYF; D: TRBD2; V: TRBV28; size: many; J: TRBJ2-7